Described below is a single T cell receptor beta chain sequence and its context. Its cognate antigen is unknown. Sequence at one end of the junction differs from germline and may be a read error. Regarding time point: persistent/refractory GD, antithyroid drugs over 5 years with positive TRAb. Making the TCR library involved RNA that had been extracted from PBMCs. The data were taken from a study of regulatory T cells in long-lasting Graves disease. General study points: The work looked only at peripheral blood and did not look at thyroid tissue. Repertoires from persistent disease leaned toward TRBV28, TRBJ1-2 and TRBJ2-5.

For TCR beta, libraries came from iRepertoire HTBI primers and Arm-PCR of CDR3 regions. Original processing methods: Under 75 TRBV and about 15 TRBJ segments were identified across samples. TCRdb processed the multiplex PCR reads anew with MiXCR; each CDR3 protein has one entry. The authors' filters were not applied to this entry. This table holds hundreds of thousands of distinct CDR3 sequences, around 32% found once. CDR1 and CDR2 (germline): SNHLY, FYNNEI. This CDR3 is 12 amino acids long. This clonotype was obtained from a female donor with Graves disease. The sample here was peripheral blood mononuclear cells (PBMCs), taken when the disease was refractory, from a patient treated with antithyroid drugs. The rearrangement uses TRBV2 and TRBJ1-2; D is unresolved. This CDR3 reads CASSGLRAGYAF. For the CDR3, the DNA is TGTGCCAGCAGTGGCTTAAGGGCTGGCTACGCCTTC. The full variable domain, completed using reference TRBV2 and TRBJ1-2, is EPEVTQTPSHQVTQMGQEVILRCVPISNHLYFYWYRQILGQKVEFLVSFYNNEISEKSEIFDDQFSVERPDGSNFTLKIRSTKLEDSAMYFCASSGLRAGYAFGSGTRLTVV.